The 25 T cell receptor beta chains presented below share a single source sample, sequenced in a study of cytomegalovirus exposure and HLA in healthy donors. Primers included in the PCR were 60 Vbeta and 13 Jbeta primers. Using immunoSEQ multiplex PCR, the repertoire was profiled, and TCRdb retains in-frame clones only, with some absent. The sample has approximately 97,000 clones, 73% seen once. The sequencing input was PBMCs. The receptors come from a man aged 35-49 years in good health and CMV-seronegative.

The chain is built from TRBV20-1 and TRBJ2-5; no reliable D call. The V and J ends lost 3 bases and 7 bases respectively, with 9 bases between them. CDR3 size: 11 residues. The germline CDR1 and CDR2 sequences are DFQATT and SNEGSKA (reference sequence). CDR3 amino acids: CSARTLGTQYF. The CDR3 bases are TGCAGTGCTAGGACACTTGGGACCCAGTACTTC.

The chain employs TRBV6-5 and TRBJ1-2, with D perhaps matching TRBD1 (5 bases). This CDR3 comprises 12 residues. Per the germline V gene, CDR1 is MNHEY and CDR2 is SVGAGI. V dropped 3 bases and J dropped 8 bases, with 10 bases sitting between them. This chain's CDR3 is CASSYFGGGYTF. CDR3 nucleotides: TGTGCCAGCAGTTATTTCGGGGGAGGCTACACCTTC.

The rearrangement links TRBV5-4 to TRBJ1-2; TRBD1 might be the D (6 bases). CDR3 length: 12 residues. CDR1 is SGHNT, CDR2 YYREEE, per germline (reference sequence). Trimming pared 3 bases from V and 8 bases from J, leaving 11 bases between. The CDR3 region has the DNA TGTGCCAGCAGCTACAGGGAGGGGGGCTACACCTTC. This gives the protein CASSYREGGYTF.

The rearrangement uses TRBV6-1 and TRBJ2-7; 8 bases align to TRBD1. The CDR3 is made up of 14 amino acids. Per the germline V gene, CDR1 is MNHNS and CDR2 is SASEGT. J gave up 3 bases and V 5 bases, and 6 bases lay outside the gene matches. CDR3 DNA: TGTGCCAGCAGTCGAAGGGGACAGGACTACGAGCAGTACTTC. Translation gives CASSRRGQDYEQYF.

The chain carries TRBV5-6 and TRBJ2-2; D may be TRBD1 (5 bases). The V gene's germline CDR1 is SGHDT and CDR2 YYEEEE. Deletions cut 0 bases from V and 2 bases from J, with 11 bases between. This CDR3 is built from 16 residues. The CDR3, as DNA: TGTGCCAGCAGCTTGGTCGCCCGGACAAACACCGGGGAGCTGTTTTTT. Its protein product is CASSLVARTNTGELFF.

This clone was counted between two and nine times. The rearrangement links TRBV14 to TRBJ2-3; weak D call: TRBD1 (6 bases). The CDR3 spans 20 residues. Germline V gene data show CDR1 as SGHDN and CDR2 as FVKESK. V shed 1 base and J shed 1 base, with 24 bases lying between them. CDR3 residues: CASSQGGGRLSWGRTDTQYF. CDR3 bases: TGTGCCAGCAGCCAAGGAGGGGGACGGTTATCATGGGGACGCACAGATACGCAGTATTTT.

V and J are TRBV9 and TRBJ2-5, with TRBD2 identical over 8 bases. CDR3 size: 14 residues. V lost 0 bases, J lost 5 bases, and 3 bases stayed unmatched. CDR1 and CDR2 (germline): SGDLS, YYNGEE. The DNA for the CDR3 is TGTGCCAGCAGCGTAGCGGGGGGGGCGGAGACCCAGTACTTC. This gives the protein CASSVAGGAETQYF.

V usage is TRBV9 and J usage is TRBJ2-5; D is uncertain. Germline V CDR1 and CDR2: SGDLS, YYNGEE. The V gene lost 0 bases and the J gene lost 2 bases, with 5 bases spanning the gap. The CDR3 has 13 residues. CDR3 coding DNA: TGTGCCAGCAGCGTAGATGAGCAAGAGACCCAGTACTTC. Encoded protein: CASSVDEQETQYF.

The J gene is TRBJ2-7, the V gene TRBV6-1; 7 nucleotides match TRBD1. Germline V gene lookup returns CDR1 MNHNS and CDR2 SASEGT. The CDR3 contains 14 residues. Trimming cost V 8 bases and J 2 bases; bases outside gene matches: 9. This CDR3 reads CASEARGQTYEQYF. Written as DNA, the CDR3 is TGTGCCAGCGAAGCAAGGGGGCAGACCTACGAGCAGTACTTC.

Only one count was recorded for this clone. The genes are TRBV2 and TRBJ2-7; D might be TRBD2 (7 bases). This CDR3 comprises 15 residues. With 3 bases removed from V and 6 bases from J, the gap between germline ends came to 18 bases. The germline CDR1 and CDR2 sequences are SNHLY and FYNNEI. The CDR3 region has the DNA TGTGCCAGCAGTGATGAGGCGGGGGCCCCCTCCGAGCAGTACTTC. Translation: CASSDEAGAPSEQYF.

The chain employs TRBV7-6 and TRBJ2-7; TRBD1 is a possible D gene (5 bases). The CDR3 loop spans 15 amino acids. Trimming stripped 0 bases from V and 0 bases from J, with 9 bases between. Looked up from germline, CDR1 is SGHVS and CDR2 is FNYEAQ. The CDR3 DNA is TGTGCCAGCAGCTTAGCGCCAGGGCTCTCCTACGAGCAGTACTTC. It encodes CASSLAPGLSYEQYF.

This chain joins TRBV11-3 and TRBJ2-2; D is possibly TRBD2 (6 bases). V was pared by 5 bases and J by 6 bases, with 13 bases between. Germline assignment: CDR1 SGHNT and CDR2 YENEEA. This CDR3 region has 14 residues. CDR3 nucleotides: TGTGCCAGCAGCCTTTACACGGGGGCCGGGGAGCTGTTTTTT. Translation: CASSLYTGAGELFF.

This clone was observed a handful of times. The chain recombines TRBV18 with TRBJ2-3; 9 bases align to TRBD2. This CDR3 has 16 residues. V shed 0 bases and J 5 bases; nucleotides not matched to a gene: 6. CDR1 and CDR2 (germline): KGHSH, LQKENI. For the CDR3, the DNA is TGTGCCAGCTCACCACCTACGCGGGGGGGCCTAGATACGCAGTATTTT. This codes for CASSPPTRGGLDTQYF.

The genes are TRBV30 and TRBJ1-2, with D maybe TRBD1 (5 bases). V was shortened by 0 bases and J by 8 bases, with 13 bases between the two germline ends. The CDR3 runs 13 residues. Per germline, CDR1 GTSNPN and CDR2 SVGIG (reference sequence). CDR3 amino acids: CAWSVTVRGGYTF. CDR3 DNA: TGTGCCTGGAGTGTAACGGTCCGGGGGGGCTACACCTTC. The full variable domain, with the rest looked up from reference TRBV30 and TRBJ1-2, is SQTIHQWPATLVQPVGSPLSLECTVEGTSNPNLYWYRQAAGRGLQLLFYSVGIGQISSEVPQNLSASRPQDRQFILSSKKLLLSDSGFYLCAWSVTVRGGYTFGSGTRLTVV.

The chain couples TRBV13 to TRBJ2-1; perhaps TRBD2 as D (6 bases). In germline, CDR1 is PRHDT, CDR2 FYEKMQ (reference sequence). The CDR3 has 17 amino acids. With 2 bases removed from V and 4 bases from J, the gap between germline ends came to 18 bases. The CDR3 region is CASSLLVSLEGYNEQFF. The CDR3 DNA reads TGTGCCAGCAGCTTACTTGTTTCTCTGGAGGGTTACAATGAGCAGTTCTTC. The variable domain in full, with the rest retrieved from reference TRBV13 and TRBJ2-1, is AAGVIQSPRHLIKEKRETATLKCYPIPRHDTVYWYQQGPGQDPQFLISFYEKMQSDKGSIPDRFSAQQFSDYHSELNMSSLELGDSALYFCASSLLVSLEGYNEQFFGPGTRLTVL.

The chain recombines TRBV5-1 with TRBJ1-6, with 9 positions matching TRBD1. The germline gives CDR1 SGHRS, CDR2 YFSETQ. The junction had 8 bases not matched to a gene; V was cut back by 2 bases and J by 8 bases. This CDR3 region has 16 residues. Here the CDR3 reads CASSLRGTGKHSPLHF. CDR3 nucleotides: TGCGCCAGCAGCTTACGAGGGACAGGGAAGCATTCACCCCTCCACTTT.

The V call is TRBV7-3, the J call TRBJ2-3, with TRBD2 identical over 8 bases. Per the germline V gene, CDR1 is SGHTA and CDR2 is FQGTGA. The CDR3 extends over 15 amino acids. Losses at the gene ends were 4 bases for V and 5 bases for J; bases not matched to a gene: 8. The CDR3 DNA reads as TGTGCCAGCAGCTCGGGACTAGGGATTCTAGATACGCAGTATTTT. It translates to CASSSGLGILDTQYF.

V is TRBV27 and J is TRBJ2-3; D possibly corresponds to TRBD2 (6 bases). Germline V gene sequence: CDR1 MNHEY, CDR2 SMNVEV (reference sequence). Trimming left V 3 bases short and J 3 bases short, with 16 bases between. This CDR3 is built from 16 residues. CDR3 sequence: CASSLLMGGKTDTQYF. CDR3 DNA: TGTGCCAGCAGTTTGCTGATGGGGGGTAAAACAGATACGCAGTATTTT.

This chain joins TRBV29-1 and TRBJ2-7; 8 bases match TRBD1. V lost 6 bases, J lost 5 bases, and 9 bases stayed unmatched. This CDR3 contains 13 residues. Germline CDR1 and CDR2: SQVTM and ANQGSEA. The DNA for the CDR3 is TGCAGCGTCCAAAGGACAGGGCGCCACGAGCAGTACTTC. Translated, it gives CSVQRTGRHEQYF.

The sample holds a few counts of this clone. The chain is built from TRBV4-3 and TRBJ1-1; maybe TRBD1 (5 bases). This CDR3 has 16 residues. V was trimmed by 0 bases and J by 5 bases, leaving 16 bases between them. Germline V gene data show CDR1 as LGHNA and CDR2 as YSLEER. The CDR3 DNA reads as TGCGCCAGCAGCCAAGAAAGGGGCCGGGGAGGAACTGAAGCTTTCTTT. This encodes CASSQERGRGGTEAFF.

The chain uses TRBV6-1 and TRBJ1-1; 9 nucleotides match TRBD1. The CDR3 covers 19 residues. The V gene's germline CDR1 is MNHNS and CDR2 SASEGT. Trimming took 0 bases from V and 1 from J; bases not matched to a gene: 12. The CDR3 loop is CASSEAGVDRGSWNTEAFF. CDR3 bases: TGTGCCAGCAGTGAAGCTGGGGTAGACAGGGGGTCCTGGAACACTGAAGCTTTCTTT.

The chain recombines TRBV18 with TRBJ2-7; 7 bases align to TRBD1. The CDR3 is 13 amino acids. Trimming took 3 bases from V and 3 from J; bases not matched to a gene: 2. Germline V gene sequence: CDR1 KGHSH, CDR2 LQKENI. The CDR3 bases are TGTGCCAGCTCACCGGACAGGCTCTACGAGCAGTACTTC. Residues: CASSPDRLYEQYF.

The rearrangement links TRBV6-5 to TRBJ1-4; D is ambiguous. V was trimmed by 0 bases and J by 6 bases, leaving 11 bases between them. The germline gives CDR1 MNHEY, CDR2 SVGAGI. CDR3 length: 15 amino acids. Here the CDR3 reads CASSYSGVLDEKLFF. CDR3 bases: TGTGCCAGCAGTTACTCCGGGGTCTTGGATGAAAAACTGTTTTTT.

On this clone itself: Its ends do not fully match the called genes, so a read error is possible. The rearrangement links TRBV7-3 to TRBJ2-6; D possibly corresponds to TRBD1 (5 bases). CDR3 length equals 15 residues. Germline loops: CDR1 SGHTA, CDR2 FQGTGA. The CDR3 DNA reads as TGTGCCAGCAGCTTAAAGGGTCCTGGGGCCAATGTCCTGACTTTC. Its protein is CASSLKGPGANVLTF.

The chain combines TRBV2 with TRBJ1-1; D is unclear. CDR1 SNHLY and CDR2 FYNNEI come from the germline V gene. The CDR3 has 13 residues. Trimming pared 7 bases from V and 1 base from J, leaving 10 bases between. CDR3 in DNA: TGTGCCAGCACCAAGGAGGGGAACACTGAAGCTTTCTTT. It is translated as CASTKEGNTEAFF. Looking up the rest from reference TRBV2 and TRBJ1-1 gives the full variable domain: EPEVTQTPSHQVTQMGQEVILRCVPISNHLYFYWYRQILGQKVEFLVSFYNNEISEKSEIFDDQFSVERPDGSNFTLKIRSTKLEDSAMYFCASTKEGNTEAFFGQGTRLTVV.